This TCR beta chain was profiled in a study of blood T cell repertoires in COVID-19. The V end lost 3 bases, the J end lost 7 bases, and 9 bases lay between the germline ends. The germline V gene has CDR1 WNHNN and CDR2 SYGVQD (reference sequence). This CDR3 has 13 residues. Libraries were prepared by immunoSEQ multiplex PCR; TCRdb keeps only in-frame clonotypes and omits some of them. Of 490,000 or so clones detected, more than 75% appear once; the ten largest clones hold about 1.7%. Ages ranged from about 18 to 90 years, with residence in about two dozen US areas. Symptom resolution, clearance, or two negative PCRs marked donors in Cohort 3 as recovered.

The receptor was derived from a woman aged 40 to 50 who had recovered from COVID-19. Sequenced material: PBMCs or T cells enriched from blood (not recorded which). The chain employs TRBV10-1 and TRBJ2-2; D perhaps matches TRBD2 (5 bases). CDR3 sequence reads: CASSDEGHGELFF. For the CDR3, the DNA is TGCGCCAGCAGTGATGAGGGCCACGGGGAGCTGTTTTTT.